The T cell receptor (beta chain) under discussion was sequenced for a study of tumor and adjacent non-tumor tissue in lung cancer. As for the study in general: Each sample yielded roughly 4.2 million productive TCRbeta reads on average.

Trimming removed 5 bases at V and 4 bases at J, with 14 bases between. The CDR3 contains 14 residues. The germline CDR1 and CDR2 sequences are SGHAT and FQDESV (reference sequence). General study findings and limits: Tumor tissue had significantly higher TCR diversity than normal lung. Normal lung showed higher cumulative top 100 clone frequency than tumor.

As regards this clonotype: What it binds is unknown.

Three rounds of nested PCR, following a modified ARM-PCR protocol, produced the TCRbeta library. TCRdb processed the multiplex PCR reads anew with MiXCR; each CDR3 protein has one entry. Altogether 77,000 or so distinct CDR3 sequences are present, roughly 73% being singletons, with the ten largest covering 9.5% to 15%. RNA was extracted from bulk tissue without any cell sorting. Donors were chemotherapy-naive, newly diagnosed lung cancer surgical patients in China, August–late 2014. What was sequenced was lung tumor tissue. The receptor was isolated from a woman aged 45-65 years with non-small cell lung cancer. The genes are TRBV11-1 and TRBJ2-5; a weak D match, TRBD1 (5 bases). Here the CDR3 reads CASSQRQSVETQYF. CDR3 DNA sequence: TGTGCCAGCAGCCAGCGACAGAGCGTAGAGACCCAGTACTTC.